The 25 T cell receptor beta chains reported below all come from one sample, sequenced in a study of shared clonotypes between healthy human individuals. The repertoire was sequenced with immunoSEQ multiplex PCR; TCRdb's copy has only in-frame clones and lacks some. The sample consists of some 1,600,000 clones, 95% to 99% of them appearing once. Input material: naive CD4+ T cells sorted from blood. Subset: CD45RA+ positively selected. The receptors come from a young man in good health.

This clone was picked up one time. The chain combines TRBV28 with TRBJ2-5; 16 bases line up with TRBD2. Per germline, CDR1 MDHEN and CDR2 SYDVKM. V was pared by 6 bases and J by 4 bases, with 17 bases of the junction left unmatched. This CDR3 spans 20 amino acids. The CDR3 protein is CASRPAGLAGGPLGGETQYF. The CDR3 bases are TGTGCCAGCAGGCCAGCGGGACTAGCGGGAGGGCCTCTTGGTGGAGAGACCCAGTACTTC.

This rearrangement joins TRBV20-1 to TRBJ2-7; D unclear. Germline V CDR1 and CDR2: DFQATT, SNEGSKA (reference sequence). This CDR3 contains 11 residues. V was shortened by 5 bases and J by 6 bases, with 11 bases between the two germline ends. The DNA for the CDR3 is TGCAGTGCTGATACCTATACCGAGCAGTACTTC. Translating gives CSADTYTEQYF.

V and J are TRBV21-1 and TRBJ1-5; the DNA was not used to check the table's D call, TRBD1. TRBV21-1 is designated a pseudogene. There are 16 residues in the CDR3. The CDR3 DNA reads as TGTGCCAGCAGCAACCGGGACAGGGATAGCAATCAGCCCCAGCATTTT. This gives the protein CASSNRDRDSNQPQHF.

The V call is TRBV5-4, the J call TRBJ2-1; maybe TRBD1 (6 bases). The length of the CDR3 is 14 residues. Between the trimmed V and J ends, which lost 2 bases and 10 bases, there was a span of 16 bases. Germline V gene data show CDR1 as SGHNT and CDR2 as YYREEE (reference sequence). CDR3 loop: CASSFRGRVWEQFF. In nucleotides, the CDR3 is TGTGCCAGCAGCTTCAGGGGCAGGGTATGGGAGCAGTTCTTC.

V usage is TRBV9 and J usage is TRBJ2-2; D possibly matches TRBD1 or TRBD2 (5 bases each). The CDR3 sequence is 16 residues long. Germline CDR1 is SGDLS and CDR2 is YYNGEE. V lost 0 bases and J 5 bases, leaving 14 bases between the germline ends. The CDR3 DNA follows: TGTGCCAGCAGCGTAGGGGGGACCCCCGGTACCGGGGAGCTGTTTTTT. Protein: CASSVGGTPGTGELFF. Combining the CDR3 with reference TRBV9 and TRBJ2-2 gives the whole variable domain DSGVTQTPKHLITATGQRVTLRCSPRSGDLSVYWYQQSLDQGLQFLIQYYNGEERAKGNILERFSAQQFPDLHSELNLSSLELGDSALYFCASSVGGTPGTGELFFGEGSRLTVL.

The rearrangement links TRBV28 to TRBJ1-2; D is ambiguous. The V end was cut by 5 bases, the J end by 6 bases, with 10 bases between. The CDR3 runs 12 residues. The V gene's germline CDR1 is MDHEN and CDR2 SYDVKM. DNA for the CDR3: TGTGCCAGCAGTACCAGGCCGGATGGCTACACCTTC. Residues: CASSTRPDGYTF.

This chain links TRBV5-1 with TRBJ2-6; no clear D gene. CDR1 and CDR2 (germline): SGHRS, YFSETQ. The CDR3 runs 14 residues. The V end lost 3 bases, the J end lost 4 bases, and 8 bases lay between the germline ends. The CDR3 bases are TGCGCCAGCAGCTCAACATCGGGGGCCAACGTCCTGACTTTC. Protein: CASSSTSGANVLTF.

The chain has TRBV18 and TRBJ1-5; D is uncertain. This CDR3 is built from 13 residues. Germline V gives CDR1 KGHSH, CDR2 LQKENI. Trimming left V 5 bases short and J 3 bases short, with 8 bases between. The CDR3 loop reads CASSLDNNQPQHF. CDR3 sequence (DNA): TGTGCCAGCTCATTAGACAACAATCAGCCCCAGCATTTT.

V is TRBV6-5 and J is TRBJ2-7; 7 nucleotides agree with TRBD2. The CDR3 loop spans 12 amino acids. The trim removed 8 bases at V and 5 bases at J, leaving 6 bases unmatched. Germline V gene lookup returns CDR1 MNHEY and CDR2 SVGAGI. CDR3 residues: CASGMGGNEQYF. CDR3 bases: TGTGCCAGCGGTATGGGGGGGAACGAGCAGTACTTC.

This clone showed up just once. The chain couples TRBV9 to TRBJ2-3; weak D call: TRBD1 (5 bases). The CDR3 is made up of 14 amino acids. V lost 3 bases to trimming and J lost 4 bases, with 12 bases between them. Looked up from germline, CDR1 is SGDLS and CDR2 is YYNGEE. CDR3 DNA sequence: TGTGCCAGCAGCGATTACAGGAGAGCAGATACGCAGTATTTT. As protein: CASSDYRRADTQYF.

Only one count was recorded for this clone. This chain joins TRBV18 and TRBJ1-4; no clear D. The V end lost 4 bases, the J end lost 0 bases, and 3 bases lay between the germline ends. The CDR3 loop spans 13 amino acids. Germline V CDR1 and CDR2: KGHSH, LQKENI. The CDR3 protein is CASSLTTNEKLFF. In nucleotides, the CDR3 is TGTGCCAGCTCACTCACAACTAATGAAAAACTGTTTTTT.

The chain employs TRBV4-2 and TRBJ2-7; D is undetermined. V was shortened by 2 bases and J by 0 bases, with 8 bases between the two germline ends. Germline CDR1 is LGHNA and CDR2 is YNFKEQ. This CDR3 is built from 14 residues. CDR3 nucleotide sequence: TGTGCCAGCAGCCAACACCAGAGCTCCTACGAGCAGTACTTC. Encoded protein: CASSQHQSSYEQYF.

This chain joins TRBV9 and TRBJ2-1; no firm D call. The ends were cut back, 0 bases at V and 4 bases at J, with 8 bases in the middle. This CDR3 is built from 14 residues. CDR1 and CDR2 from the germline V gene are SGDLS and YYNGEE. This CDR3 is CASSVGVLYNEQFF. DNA of the CDR3: TGTGCCAGCAGCGTAGGAGTCTTATACAATGAGCAGTTCTTC.

The chain employs TRBV29-1 and TRBJ2-7; 9 bases line up with TRBD1. The CDR3 length is 15 residues. In germline, CDR1 is SQVTM, CDR2 ANQGSEA. After removal of 1 base from V and 2 bases from J, the junction contained 6 bases not matched to a gene. In nucleotides, the CDR3 is TGCAGCGTTGAAGGCGGGACAGGGAAACCCTACGAGCAGTACTTC. It yields the protein CSVEGGTGKPYEQYF.

The chain is built from TRBV7-9 and TRBJ1-1; TRBD1 matches 9 bases. Germline CDR1 is SEHNR and CDR2 is FQNEAQ (reference sequence). The V gene end was trimmed by 2 bases and the J gene end by 5 bases; junction bases not matched to a gene: 6. The CDR3 covers 15 residues. CDR3 sequence (DNA): TGTGCCAGCAGCTTATCGGGGACAGGGAATACTGAAGCTTTCTTT. Its protein is CASSLSGTGNTEAFF.

This clone was found once. J is TRBJ2-7 and V is TRBV28; 7 positions match TRBD1. Germline CDR1 reads MDHEN; CDR2 reads SYDVKM. This CDR3 comprises 15 residues. The V and J ends lost 5 bases and 2 bases, in that order; junction bases with no gene match: 9. CDR3 sequence reads: CASSITGVLTYEQYF. The CDR3 DNA follows: TGTGCCAGCAGTATAACAGGGGTCCTCACCTACGAGCAGTACTTC.

The V call is TRBV5-1, the J call TRBJ1-2; TRBD1 is a possible D gene (5 bases). The CDR3 runs to 14 residues. Germline-derived CDR1 and CDR2 are SGHRS and YFSETQ. V gave up 3 bases and J gave up 4 bases, with 13 bases separating them. CDR3 nucleotides: TGCGCCAGCAGCTCTAGGGGTGAAACCTATGGCTACACCTTC. Protein: CASSSRGETYGYTF. The complete variable domain, with remaining parts taken from reference TRBV5-1 and TRBJ1-2, reads KAGVTQTPRYLIKTRGQQVTLSCSPISGHRSVSWYQQTPGQGLQFLFEYFSETQRNKGNFPGRFSGRQFSNSRSEMNVSTLELGDSALYLCASSSRGETYGYTFGSGTRLTVV.

The chain is built from TRBV7-9 and TRBJ1-2, with D maybe TRBD1 (5 bases). Trimming took 6 bases from V and 4 from J, leaving 12 bases between them. The germline CDR1 and CDR2 sequences are SEHNR and FQNEAQ (reference sequence). The length of the CDR3 is 13 residues. The CDR3 coding sequence is TGTGCCAGCAGTCAGGGAGTGCTCTATGGCTACACCTTC. Encoded protein: CASSQGVLYGYTF.

V is TRBV2 and J is TRBJ2-6; 12 bases align to TRBD2. The CDR3 runs 20 residues. J gave up 4 bases and V 5 bases, and 15 bases lay outside the gene matches. Per the germline V gene, CDR1 is SNHLY and CDR2 is FYNNEI. CDR3: CASSPPRGLAGGSGANVLTF. The CDR3 nucleotides are TGTGCCAGCAGTCCCCCTCGAGGGCTAGCGGGAGGGTCAGGGGCCAACGTCCTGACTTTC.

The rearrangement joins TRBV19 to TRBJ1-1, with TRBD1 matching 10 bases. V trimming: 7 bases; J trimming: 7 bases; junction bases outside the gene matches: 12. The germline V gene has CDR1 LNHDA and CDR2 SQIVND (reference sequence). The CDR3 extends over 15 amino acids. The CDR3 spells CASTGQGPKTFEAFF. CDR3 DNA: TGTGCCAGTACGGGACAGGGGCCAAAGACATTTGAAGCTTTCTTT.

This chain joins TRBV2 and TRBJ2-5; no clear D. Trimming removed 8 bases from V and 1 base from J, with 11 bases in between. Germline CDR1 SNHLY, CDR2 FYNNEI. The CDR3 extends over 13 amino acids. The CDR3 loop reads CASGKLGQETQYF. The CDR3 DNA follows: TGTGCCAGCGGGAAACTGGGCCAAGAGACCCAGTACTTC.

This rearrangement joins TRBV7-6 to TRBJ2-7, with D tentatively TRBD2 (5 bases). The CDR3 totals 13 residues. Trimming pared 5 bases from V and 3 bases from J, leaving 11 bases between. Germline V lookup: CDR1 SGHVS, CDR2 FNYEAQ. The CDR3 region is CASSPGVSYEQYF. The CDR3, as DNA: TGTGCCAGCAGCCCCGGGGTGAGCTACGAGCAGTACTTC. The variable domain in full, with the rest retrieved from reference TRBV7-6 and TRBJ2-7, is GAGVSQSPRYKVTKRGQDVALRCDPISGHVSLYWYRQALGQGPEFLTYFNYEAQQDKSGLPNDRFSAERPEGSISTLTIQRTEQRDSAMYRCASSPGVSYEQYFGPGTRLTVT.

The chain uses TRBV7-2 and TRBJ2-7; D is ambiguous. CDR1 is SGHTA, CDR2 FQGNSA, per germline. V was pared by 5 bases and J by 5 bases, with 10 bases between. The CDR3 consists of 12 residues. In nucleotides, the CDR3 is TGTGCCAGCAGCCGCCCTCCCCACGAGCAGTACTTC. Its protein product is CASSRPPHEQYF.

The genes are TRBV6-5 and TRBJ1-2; D is unresolved. The V and J ends lost 2 bases and 6 bases respectively, with 19 bases between them. Germline assignment: CDR1 MNHEY and CDR2 SVGAGI. The CDR3 extends over 16 amino acids. CDR3 DNA sequence: TGTGCCAGCAGTTACGATTTTCATACGGGAGTGGATGGCTACACCTTC. Translation: CASSYDFHTGVDGYTF.

The CDR3 sequence is CASSHVKGNSYEQYF. CDR3 DNA: TGTGCCAGCAGCCACGTAAAGGGAAACTCCTACGAGCAGTACTTC. This chain uses TRBV11-2 with TRBJ2-7; D gene unclear. CDR1 and CDR2 (germline): SGHAT, FQNNGV. The CDR3 length is 15 residues. Trimming left V 5 bases short and J 0 bases short, with 14 bases between.